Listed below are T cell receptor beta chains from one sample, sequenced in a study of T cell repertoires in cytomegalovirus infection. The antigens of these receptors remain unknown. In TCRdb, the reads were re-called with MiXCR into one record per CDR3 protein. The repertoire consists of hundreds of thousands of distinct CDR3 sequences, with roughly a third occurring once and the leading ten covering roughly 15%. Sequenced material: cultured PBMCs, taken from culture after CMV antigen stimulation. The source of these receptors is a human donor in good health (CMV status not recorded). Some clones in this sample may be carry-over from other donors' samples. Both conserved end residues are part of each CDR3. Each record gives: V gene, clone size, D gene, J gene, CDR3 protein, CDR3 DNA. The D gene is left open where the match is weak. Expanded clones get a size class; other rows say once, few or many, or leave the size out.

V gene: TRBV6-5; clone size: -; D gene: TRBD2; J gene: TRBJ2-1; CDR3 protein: CASSYAGGSYNEQFF; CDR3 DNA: TGTGCCAGCAGTTACGCGGGAGGATCCTACAATGAGCAGTTCTTC
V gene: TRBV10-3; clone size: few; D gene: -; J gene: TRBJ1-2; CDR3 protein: CAITLSPNKRGYTF; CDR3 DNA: TGTGCCATCACACTATCCCCTAATAAGCGTGGCTACACCTTC
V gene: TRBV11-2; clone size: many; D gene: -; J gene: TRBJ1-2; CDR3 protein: CASSLGSGWDYGYTF; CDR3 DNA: TGTGCCAGCAGCTTAGGTTCAGGGTGGGACTATGGCTACACCTTC
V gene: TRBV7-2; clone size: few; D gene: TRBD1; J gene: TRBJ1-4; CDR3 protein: CASSYRPPGGRGEKLFF; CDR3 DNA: TGTGCCAGCAGCTATAGGCCCCCAGGGGGCCGTGGGGAAAAACTGTTTTTT
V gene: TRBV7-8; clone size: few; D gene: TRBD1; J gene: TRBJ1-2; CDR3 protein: CASSAWTGGDYGYTF; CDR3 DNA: TGTGCCAGCAGCGCATGGACAGGAGGCGACTATGGCTACACCTTC
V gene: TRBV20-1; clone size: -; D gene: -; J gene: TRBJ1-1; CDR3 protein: CSARKGEDTEAFF; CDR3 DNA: TGCAGTGCTAGAAAAGGAGAGGACACTGAAGCTTTCTTT
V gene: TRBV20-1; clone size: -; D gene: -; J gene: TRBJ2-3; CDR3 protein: CSARPGGASTDTQYF; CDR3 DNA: TGCAGTGCTCGACCGGGTGGGGCTAGCACAGATACGCAGTATTTT
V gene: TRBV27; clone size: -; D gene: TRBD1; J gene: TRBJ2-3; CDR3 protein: CASGGNRGDTQYF; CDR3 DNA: TGTGCCAGCGGGGGTAACAGGGGAGACACGCAGTATTTT
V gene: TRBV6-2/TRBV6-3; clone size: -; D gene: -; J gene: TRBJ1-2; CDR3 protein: CASSYSGRGPGYTF; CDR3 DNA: TGTGCCAGCAGTTACTCGGGACGGGGGCCGGGCTACACATTC
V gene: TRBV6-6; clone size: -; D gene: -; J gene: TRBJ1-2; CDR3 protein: CASSYSIAQGVEGYTF; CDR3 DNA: TGTGCCAGCAGTTACTCGATTGCGCAGGGAGTCGAGGGCTACACCTTC
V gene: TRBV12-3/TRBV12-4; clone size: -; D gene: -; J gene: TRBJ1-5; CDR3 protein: CASSFGPAFNQPQHF; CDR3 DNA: TGTGCCAGCAGTTTCGGTCCTGCCTTTAATCAGCCCCAGCATTTT
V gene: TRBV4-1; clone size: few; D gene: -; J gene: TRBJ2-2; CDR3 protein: CASSQDRGGGAGELFF; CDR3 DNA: TGCGCCAGCAGCCAAGATCGTGGGGGCGGAGCCGGGGAGCTGTTTTTT
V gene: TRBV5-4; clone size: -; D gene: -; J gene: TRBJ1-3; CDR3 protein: CASSSGHRFSGNTIYF; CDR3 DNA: TGTGCCAGCAGCTCGGGACACCGCTTCTCTGGAAACACCATATATTTT
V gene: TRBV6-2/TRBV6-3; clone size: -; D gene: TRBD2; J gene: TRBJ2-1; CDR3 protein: CASSTLAGTYNEQFF; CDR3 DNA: TGTGCCAGCAGTACGTTAGCGGGAACCTACAATGAGCAGTTCTTC
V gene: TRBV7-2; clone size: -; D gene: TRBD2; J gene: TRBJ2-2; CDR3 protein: CASSLALATNTGELFF; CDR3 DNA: TGTGCCAGCAGCCTCGCACTAGCGACCAACACCGGGGAGCTGTTTTTT
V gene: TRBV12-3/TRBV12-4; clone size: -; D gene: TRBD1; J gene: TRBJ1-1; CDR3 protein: CASSFRTGGSLNTEAFF; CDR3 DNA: TGTGCCAGCAGTTTCAGGACAGGGGGGTCCCTGAACACTGAAGCTTTCTTT
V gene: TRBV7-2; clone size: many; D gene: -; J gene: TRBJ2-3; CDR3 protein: CASSPKRTSSTDTQYF; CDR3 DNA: TGTGCCAGCAGCCCGAAGCGGACCTCTAGCACAGATACGCAGTATTTT
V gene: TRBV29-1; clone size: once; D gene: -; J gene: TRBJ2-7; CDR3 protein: CSVEGPGTRDEQYF; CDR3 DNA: TGCAGCGTTGAAGGTCCAGGGACTCGCGACGAGCAGTACTTC
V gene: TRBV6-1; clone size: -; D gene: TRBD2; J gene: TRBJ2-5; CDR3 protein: CASPQTSGEFEETQYF; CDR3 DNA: TGTGCCAGCCCCCAAACTAGCGGGGAGTTTGAAGAGACCCAGTACTTC
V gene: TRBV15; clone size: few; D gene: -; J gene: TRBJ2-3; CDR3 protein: CATSRDLLSLTDTQYF; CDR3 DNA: TGTGCCACCAGCAGAGATCTTCTCTCCCTCACAGATACGCAGTATTTT
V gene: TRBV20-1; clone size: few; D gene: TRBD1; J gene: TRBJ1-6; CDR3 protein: CSARDNWGTGTNSPLHF; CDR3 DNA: TGCAGTGCTAGAGATAACTGGGGGACAGGGACTAATTCACCCCTCCACTTT
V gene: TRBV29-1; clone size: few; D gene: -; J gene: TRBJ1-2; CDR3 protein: CSVAVSSNYGYTF; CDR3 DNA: TGCAGCGTTGCTGTCAGTTCTAACTATGGCTACACCTTC
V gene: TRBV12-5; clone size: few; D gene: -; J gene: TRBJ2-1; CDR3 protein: CASGSLTTARLFF; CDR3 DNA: TGTGCTAGTGGTTCGCTTACCACAGCACGATTGTTCTTC
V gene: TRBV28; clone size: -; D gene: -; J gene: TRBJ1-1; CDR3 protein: CASSGRTGGVYSAEAFF; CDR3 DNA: TGTGCCAGCAGTGGTAGGACTGGGGGCGTCTATTCGGCTGAAGCTTTCTTT
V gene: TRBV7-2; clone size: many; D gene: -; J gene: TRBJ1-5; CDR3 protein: CASSTRQGNQPQHF; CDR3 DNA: TGTGCCAGCAGCACTCGACAGGGCAATCAGCCCCAGCATTTT
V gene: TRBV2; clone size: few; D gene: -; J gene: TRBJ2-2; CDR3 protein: CASSETGITTGELFF; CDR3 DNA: TGTGCCAGCAGTGAAACAGGGATTACCACCGGGGAGCTGTTTTTT
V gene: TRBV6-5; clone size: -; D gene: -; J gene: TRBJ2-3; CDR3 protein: CASSSGTKRDTQYF; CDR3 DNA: TGTGCCAGCAGTTCCGGGACGAAGAGGGATACGCAGTATTTT
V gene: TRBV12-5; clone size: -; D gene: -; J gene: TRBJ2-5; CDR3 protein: CASDEGTPSAQETQYF; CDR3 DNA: TGTGCTAGTGATGAGGGGACTCCGTCAGCGCAAGAGACCCAGTACTTC
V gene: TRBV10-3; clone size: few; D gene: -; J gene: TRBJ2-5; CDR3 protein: CAISDQGSQETQYF; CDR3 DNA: TGTGCCATCAGTGACCAGGGGAGCCAAGAGACCCAGTACTTC
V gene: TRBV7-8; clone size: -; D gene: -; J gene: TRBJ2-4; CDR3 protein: CASSFQTGNIQYF; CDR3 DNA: TGTGCCAGCAGCTTTCAGACAGGAAACATTCAGTACTTC
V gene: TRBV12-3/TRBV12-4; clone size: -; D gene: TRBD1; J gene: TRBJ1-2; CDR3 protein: CASRVGQGYGYTF; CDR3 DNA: TGTGCCAGCAGAGTAGGACAGGGCTATGGCTACACCTTC